A single sample is the source of the 9 T cell receptor beta chains below, sequenced in a study of CD8 T cell repertoires and HIV-1 epitope variants. The protocol was immunoSEQ multiplex PCR, while the TCRdb copy is restricted to in-frame clones and leaves out a portion. The sample has some 100,000 clones; 60% to 80% are singletons. Sequences were obtained from uncultured baseline CD8+ T cells from peripheral blood mononuclear cells (PBMCs). These receptor sequences come from a male donor with HIV.

The chain uses TRBV28 and TRBJ2-5, with unresolved D. Germline V CDR1 and CDR2: MDHEN, SYDVKM. This CDR3 spans 12 amino acids. Trimming shortened V by 6 bases and J by 5 bases, and 10 bases separated the two germline ends. The CDR3 nucleotides read TGTGCCAGCAGGCCTCCCGGGGAGACCCAGTACTTC. Protein: CASRPPGETQYF.

This clone was counted between two and nine times. This rearrangement joins TRBV19 to TRBJ1-5, with D unresolved. CDR1 is LNHDA and CDR2 is SQIVND in the germline V gene (reference sequence). The CDR3 spans 13 residues. V was cut by 6 bases and J by 7 bases, with 13 bases left in between. As DNA, the CDR3 is TGTGCCAGTAGAGACCCCGGTGGGCAGCCCCAGCATTTT. Its translation: CASRDPGGQPQHF.

The gene calls are TRBV5-6 and TRBJ1-5; weak D call: TRBD1 (5 bases). Germline lookup yields CDR1 SGHDT and CDR2 YYEEEE. The length of the CDR3 is 18 residues. V was cut by 3 bases and J by 4 bases, with 23 bases left in between. The CDR3 spells CASSSWVRRMGVNQPQHF. In DNA form, the CDR3 reads TGTGCCAGCAGCTCTTGGGTCCGCAGGATGGGGGTTAATCAGCCCCAGCATTTT.

The rearrangement uses TRBV9 and TRBJ2-2; D unresolved. Germline-derived CDR1 and CDR2 are SGDLS and YYNGEE. This CDR3 is built from 14 residues. V was shortened by 1 base and J by 1 base, with 5 bases between the two germline ends. CDR3 coding DNA: TGTGCCAGCAGCGTAACTGGGAACACCGGGGAGCTGTTTTTT. Translated, it gives CASSVTGNTGELFF.

The gene calls are TRBV29-1 and TRBJ2-1; D uncertain. From germline, CDR1 is SQVTM and CDR2 ANQGSEA. V lost 7 bases and J 3 bases, leaving 16 bases between the germline ends. The CDR3 is 14 amino acids. This chain's CDR3 is CSALSVGGYNEQFF. The CDR3 coding sequence is TGCAGCGCCCTTTCCGTGGGTGGCTACAATGAGCAGTTCTTC.

This sequence joins TRBV29-1 and TRBJ2-2; no clear D gene. This CDR3 is built from 15 residues. CDR1 is SQVTM and CDR2 is ANQGSEA in the germline V gene. Trimming removed 4 bases at V and 0 bases at J, with 12 bases between. The CDR3 DNA reads TGCAGCGTTGCTCGGGTTTCTGCGAACACCGGGGAGCTGTTTTTT. Amino acid sequence: CSVARVSANTGELFF.

This clone was found a few times. The chain couples TRBV2 to TRBJ1-2, with a possible D match to TRBD1 (5 bases). V lost 5 bases, J lost 4 bases, and 17 bases lay in between. The CDR3 spans 15 residues. Germline V gives CDR1 SNHLY, CDR2 FYNNEI. This CDR3 is CASSPLGARGYGYTF. CDR3 coding DNA: TGTGCCAGCAGTCCCCTCGGGGCCCGGGGCTATGGCTACACCTTC.

The CDR3 here is CASSLAAPLGEKLFF. For the CDR3, the DNA is TGTGCCAGCAGCTTGGCGGCTCCTCTAGGGGAAAAACTGTTTTTT. The chain employs TRBV5-5 and TRBJ1-4; no definite D call. This CDR3 contains 15 residues. Germline V gene sequence: CDR1 SGHKS, CDR2 YYEKEE (reference sequence). With 0 bases removed from V and 8 bases from J, the gap between germline ends came to 14 bases.

The genes are TRBV7-3 and TRBJ1-1, with D possibly being TRBD1 (6 bases). The CDR3 consists of 13 residues. Between the trimmed V and J ends, which lost 4 bases and 8 bases, there was a span of 14 bases. Germline V gives CDR1 SGHTA, CDR2 FQGTGA. The CDR3 reads CASSSEQGLEAFF. The CDR3 bases are TGTGCCAGCAGCTCTGAACAGGGATTAGAAGCTTTCTTT.